The clone carrying this T cell receptor (beta chain) was observed at least ten times. The antigen is undetermined. TCRdb re-derived calls from the multiplex PCR reads in MiXCR, one entry per CDR3 protein. The sample yields about 130,000 distinct CDR3 sequences, 20% to 25% seen once. Germline values: CDR1 SNHLY, CDR2 FYNNEI. The CDR3 sequence is 11 residues long. Trimming pared 4 bases from V and 5 bases from J, leaving 5 bases between. The sample originates from a study of breast tumors, draining lymph nodes, adjacent tissues. The lymph nodes were axillary draining lymph nodes from breast cancer patients. Study-wide points: Compared with basal-like, luminal-like tumors shared significantly more repertoire with nontumor tissue. The lymph node origin of tumor T cells was framed as consistent with a hypothesis, not demonstrated. Tumor repertoires ranked between lymph nodes and nontumor tissue in diversity, with V and J gene preferences.

The sequenced material came from axillary lymph node tissue. This chain links TRBV2 with TRBJ2-5; unclear D gene. This sequence was found in a female donor with breast cancer. Some clones in this sample may be carry-over from other donors' samples. CDR3 sequence: CASSGRETQYF. The CDR3 DNA is TGTGCCAGCAGTGGGCGGGAGACCCAGTACTTC.